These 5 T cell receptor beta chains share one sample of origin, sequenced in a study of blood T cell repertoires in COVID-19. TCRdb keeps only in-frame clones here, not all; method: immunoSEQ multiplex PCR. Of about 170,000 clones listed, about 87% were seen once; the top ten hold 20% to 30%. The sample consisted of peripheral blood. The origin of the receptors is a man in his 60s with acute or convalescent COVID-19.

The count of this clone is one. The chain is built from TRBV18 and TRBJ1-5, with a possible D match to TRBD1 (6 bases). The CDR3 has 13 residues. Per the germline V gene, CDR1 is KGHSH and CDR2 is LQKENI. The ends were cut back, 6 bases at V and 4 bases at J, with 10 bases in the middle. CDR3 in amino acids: CASSRQENQPQHF. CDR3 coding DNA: TGTGCCAGCTCGCGACAGGAGAATCAGCCCCAGCATTTT.

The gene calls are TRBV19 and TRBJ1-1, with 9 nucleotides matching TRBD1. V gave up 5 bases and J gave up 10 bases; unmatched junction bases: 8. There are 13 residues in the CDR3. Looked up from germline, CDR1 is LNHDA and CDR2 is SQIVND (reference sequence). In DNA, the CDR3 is TGTGCCAGTAGTCACAGGGGGCTTTTCACAGCTTTCTTT. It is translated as CASSHRGLFTAFF.

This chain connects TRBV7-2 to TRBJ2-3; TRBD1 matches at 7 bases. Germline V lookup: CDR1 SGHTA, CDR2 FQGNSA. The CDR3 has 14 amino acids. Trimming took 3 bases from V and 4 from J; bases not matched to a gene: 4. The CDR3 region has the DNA TGTGCCAGCAGCTTTCTTACAGGGGCAGATACGCAGTATTTT. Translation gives CASSFLTGADTQYF.

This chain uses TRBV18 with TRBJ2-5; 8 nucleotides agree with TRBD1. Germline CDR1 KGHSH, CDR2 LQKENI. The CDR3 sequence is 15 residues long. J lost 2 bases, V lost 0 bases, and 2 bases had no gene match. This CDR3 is CASSPPGTGQETQYF. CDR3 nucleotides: TGTGCCAGCTCACCACCCGGGACAGGACAAGAGACCCAGTACTTC.

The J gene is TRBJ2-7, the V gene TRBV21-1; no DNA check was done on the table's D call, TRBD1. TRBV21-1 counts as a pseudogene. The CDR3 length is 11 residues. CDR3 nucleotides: TGTGCCAGCAGCAAGAAGAGGTGCAGGGACGTC. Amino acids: CASSKKRCRDV.